These T cell receptor beta chains were read from a single sample in a study of control samples from healthy donors and cancer patients. Here immunoSEQ multiplex PCR was the method, and the copy in TCRdb shows in-frame clones only, minus some. The table records about 94,000 clones, just over 90% of them present only once. Sequenced: blood. These receptors all stem from a woman aged 18 to 35 in good health. Each CDR3 is given with its conserved first and last residue. Each record gives: clone size, D gene, J gene, V gene, CDR3 DNA, CDR3 protein. The D gene is left open where the match is weak. Clone size is given for some rows only: seen once, a few or many times, or a class if the clone is expanded.

abundance: few
d_gene: .
j_gene: TRBJ1-1
v_gene: TRBV7-8
CDR3nt: TGTGCCAGCAGCTTCCGCACCGGCACTGAAGCTTTCTTT
CDR3aa: CASSFRTGTEAFF

abundance: once
d_gene: .
j_gene: TRBJ2-3
v_gene: TRBV18
CDR3nt: TGTGCCAGCTCACCTCGAACCCAAAACCCAGATACGCAGTATTTT
CDR3aa: CASSPRTQNPDTQYF

abundance: .
d_gene: .
j_gene: TRBJ1-6
v_gene: TRBV19
CDR3nt: TGTGCCAGTAGTGGGTGGGGCTCTTTGGATAATTCACCCCTCCACTTT
CDR3aa: CASSGWGSLDNSPLHF

abundance: .
d_gene: .
j_gene: TRBJ1-1
v_gene: TRBV10-3
CDR3nt: TGTGCCATCAGGGGGACCGGTTCGAACACTGAAGCTTTCTTT
CDR3aa: CAIRGTGSNTEAFF

abundance: few
d_gene: .
j_gene: TRBJ1-2
v_gene: TRBV6-5
CDR3nt: TGTGCCAGCAGCCCCTACCAGCCTTCCTATGGCTACACCTTC
CDR3aa: CASSPYQPSYGYTF

abundance: .
d_gene: .
j_gene: TRBJ2-7
v_gene: TRBV27
CDR3nt: TGTGCCAGCAGTTTATTGGGGGGGCGCTACGAGCAGTACTTC
CDR3aa: CASSLLGGRYEQYF

abundance: .
d_gene: .
j_gene: TRBJ1-1
v_gene: TRBV7-3
CDR3nt: TGTGCCAGCAGCTTAACAGGGGGGAACACTGAAGCTTTCTTT
CDR3aa: CASSLTGGNTEAFF

abundance: .
d_gene: .
j_gene: TRBJ1-2
v_gene: TRBV28
CDR3nt: TGTGCCAGCAGTTGGGGCAACTATGGCTACACCTTC
CDR3aa: CASSWGNYGYTF

abundance: .
d_gene: TRBD1
j_gene: TRBJ1-2
v_gene: TRBV4-1
CDR3nt: TGCGCCAGCAGCCAAGATATCGGGACAGGGCGGGGCTACACCTTC
CDR3aa: CASSQDIGTGRGYTF

abundance: .
d_gene: .
j_gene: TRBJ2-7
v_gene: TRBV10-3
CDR3nt: TGTGCCATCAGTGAGCTAGTATTGGACGAGCAGTACTTC
CDR3aa: CAISELVLDEQYF

abundance: .
d_gene: .
j_gene: TRBJ1-2
v_gene: TRBV7-8
CDR3nt: TGTGCCAGCAGCTTAGGACGTGACTCTAACTATGGCTACACCTTC
CDR3aa: CASSLGRDSNYGYTF

abundance: .
d_gene: .
j_gene: TRBJ2-2
v_gene: TRBV5-1
CDR3nt: TGCGCCAGCAGCTTCAACGGGGAGCTGTTTTTT
CDR3aa: CASSFNGELFF

abundance: .
d_gene: .
j_gene: TRBJ1-2
v_gene: TRBV19
CDR3nt: TGTGCCAGTAGTACAGGTACCCGTGGCTACACCTTC
CDR3aa: CASSTGTRGYTF

abundance: .
d_gene: .
j_gene: TRBJ2-5
v_gene: TRBV15
CDR3nt: TGTGCCACCAGCAGAGATCGCCAGGTGGTCGGAGAGACCCAGTACTTC
CDR3aa: CATSRDRQVVGETQYF

abundance: .
d_gene: .
j_gene: TRBJ1-1
v_gene: TRBV7-8
CDR3nt: TGTGCCAGCAGCTTAGGAGCAGGGAAGAACACTGAAGCTTTCTTT
CDR3aa: CASSLGAGKNTEAFF